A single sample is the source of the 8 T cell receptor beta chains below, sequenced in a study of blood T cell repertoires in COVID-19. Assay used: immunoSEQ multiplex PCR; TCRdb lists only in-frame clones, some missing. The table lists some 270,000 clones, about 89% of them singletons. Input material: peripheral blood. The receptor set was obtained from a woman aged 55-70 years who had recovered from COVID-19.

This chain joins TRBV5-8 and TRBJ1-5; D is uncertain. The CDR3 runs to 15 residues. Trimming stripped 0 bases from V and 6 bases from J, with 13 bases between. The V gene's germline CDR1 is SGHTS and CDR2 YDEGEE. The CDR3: CASSLVRGYGQPQHF. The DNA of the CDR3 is TGTGCCAGCAGCTTGGTTCGGGGTTACGGTCAGCCCCAGCATTTT.

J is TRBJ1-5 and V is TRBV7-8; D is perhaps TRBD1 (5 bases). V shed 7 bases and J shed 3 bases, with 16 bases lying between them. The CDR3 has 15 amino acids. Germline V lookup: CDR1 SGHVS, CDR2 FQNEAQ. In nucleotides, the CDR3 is TGTGCCAGCATGCAGGGCGGTTACTCCAATCAGCCCCAGCATTTT. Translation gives CASMQGGYSNQPQHF.

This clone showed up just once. CDR3 in amino acids: CASRISVVSGNTIYF. The CDR3 region has the DNA TGTGCCAGCAGAATCTCGGTCGTCTCTGGAAACACCATATATTTT. The chain is built from TRBV2 and TRBJ1-3, with D hard to call. V was shortened by 6 bases and J by 0 bases, with 12 bases between the two germline ends. The CDR3 covers 15 residues. CDR1 and CDR2 from the germline V gene are SNHLY and FYNNEI.

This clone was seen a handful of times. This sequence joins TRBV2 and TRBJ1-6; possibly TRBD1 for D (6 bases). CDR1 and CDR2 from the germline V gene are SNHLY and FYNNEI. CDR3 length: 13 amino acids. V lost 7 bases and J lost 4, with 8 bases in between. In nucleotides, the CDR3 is TGTGCCAGCAAAGGACAGTATAATTCACCCCTCCACTTT. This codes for CASKGQYNSPLHF.

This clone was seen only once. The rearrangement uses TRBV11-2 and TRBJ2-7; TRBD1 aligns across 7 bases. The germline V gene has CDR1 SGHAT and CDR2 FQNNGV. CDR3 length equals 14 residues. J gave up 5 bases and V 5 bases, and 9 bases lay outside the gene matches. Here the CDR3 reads CASSPVRGRNEQYF. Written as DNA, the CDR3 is TGTGCCAGCAGCCCGGTTAGGGGGCGAAACGAGCAGTACTTC. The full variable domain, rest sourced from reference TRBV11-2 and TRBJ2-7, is EAGVAQSPRYKIIEKRQSVAFWCNPISGHATLYWYQQILGQGPKLLIQFQNNGVVDDSQLPKDRFSAERLKGVDSTLKIQPAKLEDSAVYLCASSPVRGRNEQYFGPGTRLTVT.

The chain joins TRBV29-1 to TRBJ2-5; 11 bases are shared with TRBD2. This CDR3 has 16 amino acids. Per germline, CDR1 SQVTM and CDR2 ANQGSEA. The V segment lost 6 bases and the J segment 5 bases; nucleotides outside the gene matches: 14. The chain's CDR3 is CSVPALSGGAWETQYF. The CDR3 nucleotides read TGCAGCGTCCCCGCCCTTAGCGGGGGGGCCTGGGAGACCCAGTACTTC.

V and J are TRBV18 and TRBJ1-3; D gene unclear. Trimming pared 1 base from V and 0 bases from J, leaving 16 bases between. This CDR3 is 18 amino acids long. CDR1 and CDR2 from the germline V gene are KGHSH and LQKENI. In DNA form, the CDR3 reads TGTGCCAGCTCACCACGCATTTCGCCGGGGAACTCTGGAAACACCATATATTTT. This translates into CASSPRISPGNSGNTIYF.

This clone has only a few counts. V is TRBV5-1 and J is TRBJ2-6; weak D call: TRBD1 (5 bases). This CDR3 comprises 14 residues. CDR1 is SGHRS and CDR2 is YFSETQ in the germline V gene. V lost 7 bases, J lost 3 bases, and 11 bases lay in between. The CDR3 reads CASSETVGANVLTF. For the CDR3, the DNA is TGCGCCAGCTCGGAGACAGTTGGGGCCAACGTCCTGACTTTC.